This T cell receptor beta chain came from a study of T cell responses to AZD1222 COVID-19 vaccine. The overall study: The study pooled second doses at about 4 or about 12 weeks.

Study-wide results and limits: Among AZD1222 vaccinees, only six were seropositive at baseline. Reports indicate that nearly half of spike-specific TCRs are directed at unmutated variant regions.

The germline CDR1 and CDR2 sequences are LGHNA and YNFKEQ. The CDR3 consists of 14 residues. V lost 0 bases to trimming and J lost 1 base, with 6 bases between them. The table came from immunoSEQ multiplex PCR; TCRdb's copy has only in-frame clones and leaves some out. The sample holds roughly 50,000 clones, roughly nine tenths seen once. Turning to this clone: As yet, its antigen is unknown.

The specimen comprised peripheral blood, sampled on day 0 of AZD1222 vaccination. The chain couples TRBV4-2 to TRBJ1-1, with D possibly being TRBD1 (6 bases). The origin of this receptor is an adult in good health. The CDR3 reads CASSQETGNTEAFF. The CDR3 bases are TGTGCCAGCAGCCAAGAGACAGGGAACACTGAAGCTTTCTTT.